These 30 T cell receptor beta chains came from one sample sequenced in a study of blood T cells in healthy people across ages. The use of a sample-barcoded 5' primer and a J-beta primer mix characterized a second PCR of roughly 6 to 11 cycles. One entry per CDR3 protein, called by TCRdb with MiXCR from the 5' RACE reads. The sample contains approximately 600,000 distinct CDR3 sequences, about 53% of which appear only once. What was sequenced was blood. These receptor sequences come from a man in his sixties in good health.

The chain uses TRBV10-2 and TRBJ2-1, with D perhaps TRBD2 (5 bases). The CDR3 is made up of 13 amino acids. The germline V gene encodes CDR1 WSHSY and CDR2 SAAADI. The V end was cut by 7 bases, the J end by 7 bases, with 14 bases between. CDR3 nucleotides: TGCGCCAGCACGATCCGGGGTGGAAATGAGCAGTTCTTC. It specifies CASTIRGGNEQFF.

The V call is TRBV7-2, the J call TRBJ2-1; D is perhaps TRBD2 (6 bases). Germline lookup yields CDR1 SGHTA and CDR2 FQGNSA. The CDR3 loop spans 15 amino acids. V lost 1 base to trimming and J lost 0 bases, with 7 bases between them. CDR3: CASSLGEASYNEQFF. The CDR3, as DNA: TGTGCCAGCAGCTTAGGGGAGGCCTCCTACAATGAGCAGTTCTTC. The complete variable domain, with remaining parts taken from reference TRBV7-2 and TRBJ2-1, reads GAGVSQSPSNKVTEKGKDVELRCDPISGHTALYWYRQSLGQGLEFLIYFQGNSAPDKSGLPSDRFSAERTGGSVSTLTIQRTQQEDSAVYLCASSLGEASYNEQFFGPGTRLTVL.

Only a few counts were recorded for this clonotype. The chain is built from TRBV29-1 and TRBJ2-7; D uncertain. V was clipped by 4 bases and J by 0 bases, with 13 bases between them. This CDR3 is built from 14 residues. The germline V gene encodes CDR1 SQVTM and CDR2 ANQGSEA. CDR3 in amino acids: CSVAGQASSYEQYF. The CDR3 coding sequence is TGCAGCGTTGCCGGGCAGGCAAGCTCCTACGAGCAGTACTTC.

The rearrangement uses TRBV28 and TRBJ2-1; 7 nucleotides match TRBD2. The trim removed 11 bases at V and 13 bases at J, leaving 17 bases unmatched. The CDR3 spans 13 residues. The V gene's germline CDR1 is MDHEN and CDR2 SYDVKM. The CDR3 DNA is TGTGCCTCAAAAGCGAGGGCGCGGGAGACCCAGTTCTTC. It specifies CASKARARETQFF.

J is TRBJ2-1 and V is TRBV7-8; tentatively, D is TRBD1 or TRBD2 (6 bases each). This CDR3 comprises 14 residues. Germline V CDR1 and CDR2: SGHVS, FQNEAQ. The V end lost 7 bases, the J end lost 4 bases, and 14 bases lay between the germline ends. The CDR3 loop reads CASIDGGAYNEQFF. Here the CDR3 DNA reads TGTGCCAGCATCGACGGGGGCGCTTACAATGAGCAGTTCTTC.

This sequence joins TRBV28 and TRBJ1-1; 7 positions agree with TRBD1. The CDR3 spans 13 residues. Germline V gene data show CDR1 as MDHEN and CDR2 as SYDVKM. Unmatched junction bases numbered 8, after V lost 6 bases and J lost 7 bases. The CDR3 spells CASRSPGQHEAFF. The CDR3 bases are TGTGCCAGCAGGTCCCCGGGACAGCATGAAGCTTTCTTT. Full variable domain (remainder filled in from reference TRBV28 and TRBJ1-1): DVKVTQSSRYLVKRTGEKVFLECVQDMDHENMFWYRQDPGLGLRLIYFSYDVKMKEKGDIPEGYSVSREKKERFSLILESASTNQTSMYLCASRSPGQHEAFFGQGTRLTVV.

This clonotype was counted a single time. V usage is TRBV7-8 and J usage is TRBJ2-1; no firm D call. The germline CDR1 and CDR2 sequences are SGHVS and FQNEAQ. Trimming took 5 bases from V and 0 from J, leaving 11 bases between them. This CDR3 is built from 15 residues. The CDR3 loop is CASSTTPSSYNEQFF. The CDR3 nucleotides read TGTGCCAGCAGCACTACTCCGAGCTCCTACAATGAGCAGTTCTTC.

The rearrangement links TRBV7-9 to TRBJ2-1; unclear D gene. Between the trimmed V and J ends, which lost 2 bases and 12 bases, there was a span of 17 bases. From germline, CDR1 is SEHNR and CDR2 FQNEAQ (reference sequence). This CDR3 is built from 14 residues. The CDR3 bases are TGTGCCAGCAGCTTAATTTCAATTACCGAAGGGCAGTTCTTC. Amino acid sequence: CASSLISITEGQFF.

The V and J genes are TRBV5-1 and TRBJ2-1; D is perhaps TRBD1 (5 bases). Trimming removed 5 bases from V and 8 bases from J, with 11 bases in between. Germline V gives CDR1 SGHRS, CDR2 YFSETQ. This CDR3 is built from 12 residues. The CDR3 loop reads CASSFAGYEQFF. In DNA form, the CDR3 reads TGCGCCAGCAGTTTTGCAGGGTATGAGCAGTTCTTC.

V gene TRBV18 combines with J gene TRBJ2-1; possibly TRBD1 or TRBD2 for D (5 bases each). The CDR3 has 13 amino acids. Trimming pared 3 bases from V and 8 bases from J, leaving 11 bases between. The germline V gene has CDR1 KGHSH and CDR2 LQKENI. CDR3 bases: TGTGCCAGCTCACCTCAGCTGGGGGATGAGCAGTTCTTC. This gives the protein CASSPQLGDEQFF.

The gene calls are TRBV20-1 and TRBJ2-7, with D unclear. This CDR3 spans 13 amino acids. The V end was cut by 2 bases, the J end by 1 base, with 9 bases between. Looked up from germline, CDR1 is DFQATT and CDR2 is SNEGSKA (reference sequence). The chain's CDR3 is CSARRSGSYEQYF. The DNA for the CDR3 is TGCAGTGCTAGAAGGTCAGGATCCTACGAGCAGTACTTC.

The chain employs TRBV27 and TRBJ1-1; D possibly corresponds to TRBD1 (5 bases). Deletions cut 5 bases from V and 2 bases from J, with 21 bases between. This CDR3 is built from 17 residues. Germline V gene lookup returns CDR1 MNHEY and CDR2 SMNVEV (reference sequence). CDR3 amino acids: CASSLRTTWGTNTEAFF. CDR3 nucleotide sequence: TGTGCCAGCAGTCTCCGGACCACTTGGGGGACCAACACTGAAGCTTTCTTT.

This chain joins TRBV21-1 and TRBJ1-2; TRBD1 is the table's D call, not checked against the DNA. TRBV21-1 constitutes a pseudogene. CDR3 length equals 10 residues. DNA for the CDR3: TGTGCCGCCCCGGGGTGTGGCTACACCTTC. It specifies CAAPGCGYTF.

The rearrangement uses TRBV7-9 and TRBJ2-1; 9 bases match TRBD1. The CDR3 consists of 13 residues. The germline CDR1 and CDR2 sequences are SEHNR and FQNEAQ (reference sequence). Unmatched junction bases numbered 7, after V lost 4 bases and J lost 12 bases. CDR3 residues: CASSWGQGRGQFF. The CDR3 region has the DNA TGTGCCAGCAGCTGGGGACAGGGCCGCGGGCAGTTCTTC.

The CDR3 loop is CASRRYLGSYEQYF. The CDR3 DNA sequence: TGTGCCAGCAGACGCTACTTGGGATCCTACGAGCAGTACTTC. V and J are TRBV21-1 and TRBJ2-7; TRBD2 was called by the table and not checked on the DNA. TRBV21-1 is a pseudogene. This CDR3 comprises 14 residues.

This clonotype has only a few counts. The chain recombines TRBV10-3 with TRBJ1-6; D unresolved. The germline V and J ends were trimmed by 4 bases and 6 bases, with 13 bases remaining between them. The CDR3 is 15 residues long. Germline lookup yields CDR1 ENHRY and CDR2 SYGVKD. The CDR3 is CAISATQSGNSPLHF. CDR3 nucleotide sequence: TGTGCCATCAGTGCGACCCAGAGTGGTAATTCACCCCTCCACTTT.

As DNA, the CDR3 is TGTGCCAGCAGCTACCCCTCGGCGTTCTACAATGAGCAGTACTTC. Translating gives CASSYPSAFYNEQYF. The V and J genes are TRBV5-6 and TRBJ2-1; D gene uncertain. The DNA end favors TRBJ2-7, so the J call may be wrong. The CDR3 is 15 amino acids. Germline values: CDR1 SGHDT, CDR2 YYEEEE.

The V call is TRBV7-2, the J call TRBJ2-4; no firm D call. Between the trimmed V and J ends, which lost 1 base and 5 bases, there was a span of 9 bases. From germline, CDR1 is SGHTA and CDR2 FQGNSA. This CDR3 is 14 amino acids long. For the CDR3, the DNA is TGTGCCAGCAGCTTAGAGGGCAGCCAAAACATTCAGTACTTC. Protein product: CASSLEGSQNIQYF.

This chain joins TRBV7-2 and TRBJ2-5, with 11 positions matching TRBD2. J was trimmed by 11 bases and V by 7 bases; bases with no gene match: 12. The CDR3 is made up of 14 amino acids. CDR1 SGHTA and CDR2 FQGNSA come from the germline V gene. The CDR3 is CASNPGLAEREQYF. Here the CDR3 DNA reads TGTGCCAGCAACCCGGGACTAGCGGAAAGGGAGCAGTACTTC.

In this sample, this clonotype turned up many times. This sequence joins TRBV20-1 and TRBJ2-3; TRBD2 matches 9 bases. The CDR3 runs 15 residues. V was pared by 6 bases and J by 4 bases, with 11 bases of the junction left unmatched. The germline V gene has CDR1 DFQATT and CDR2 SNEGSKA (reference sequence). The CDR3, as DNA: TGCAGTGCGGCCGGAGCTAGCGGGGATGCAGATACGCAGTATTTT. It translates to CSAAGASGDADTQYF.

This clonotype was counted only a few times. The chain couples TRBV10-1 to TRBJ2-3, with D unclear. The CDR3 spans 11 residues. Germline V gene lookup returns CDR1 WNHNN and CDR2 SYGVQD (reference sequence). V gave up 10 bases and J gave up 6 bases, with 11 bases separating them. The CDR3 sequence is CATPCRDTQYF. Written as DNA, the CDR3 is TGCGCCACCCCATGCCGGGATACGCAGTATTTT.

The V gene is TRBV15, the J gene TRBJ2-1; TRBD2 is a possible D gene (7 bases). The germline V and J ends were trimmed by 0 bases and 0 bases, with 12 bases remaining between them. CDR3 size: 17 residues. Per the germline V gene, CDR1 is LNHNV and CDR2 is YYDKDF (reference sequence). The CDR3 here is CATSRDAGASSYNEQFF. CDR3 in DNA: TGTGCCACCAGCAGAGACGCGGGGGCCAGCTCCTACAATGAGCAGTTCTTC.

The CDR3 is CASSQDGGDSHNSNQPQHF. The CDR3 nucleotides are TGCGCCAGCAGCCAAGATGGTGGGGACAGCCATAATAGCAATCAGCCCCAGCATTTT. J is TRBJ1-5 and V is TRBV4-1; 7 bases are shared with TRBD1. This CDR3 comprises 19 residues. Looked up from germline, CDR1 is MGHRA and CDR2 is YSYEKL. Germline trimming cut 0 bases from V and 0 bases from J; bases unmatched to any gene: 11.

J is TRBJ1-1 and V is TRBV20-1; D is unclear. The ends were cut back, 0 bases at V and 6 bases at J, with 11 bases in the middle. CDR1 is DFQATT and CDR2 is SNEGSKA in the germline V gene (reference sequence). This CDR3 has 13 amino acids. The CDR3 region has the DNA TGCAGTGCTAGAGATCCCCCGAAGGCTGAAGCTTTCTTT. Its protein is CSARDPPKAEAFF.

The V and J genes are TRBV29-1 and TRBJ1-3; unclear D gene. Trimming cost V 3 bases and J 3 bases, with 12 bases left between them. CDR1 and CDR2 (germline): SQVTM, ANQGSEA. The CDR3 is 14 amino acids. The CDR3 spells CSVEDGKNGNTIYF. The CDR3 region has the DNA TGCAGCGTTGAGGACGGAAAAAATGGAAACACCATATATTTT.

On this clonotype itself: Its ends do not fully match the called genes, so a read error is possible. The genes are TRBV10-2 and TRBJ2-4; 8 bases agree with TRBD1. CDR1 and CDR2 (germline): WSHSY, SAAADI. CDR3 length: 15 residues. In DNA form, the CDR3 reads TGCGCCAGCAAACTGGACAGGGTGGGCAAAAACATCCAGTACTTC. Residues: CASKLDRVGKNIQYF.

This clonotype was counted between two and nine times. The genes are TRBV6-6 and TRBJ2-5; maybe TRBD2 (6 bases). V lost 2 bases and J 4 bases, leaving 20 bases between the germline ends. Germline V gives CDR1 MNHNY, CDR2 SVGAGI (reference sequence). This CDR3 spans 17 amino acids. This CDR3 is CASSYLISGGPGETQYF. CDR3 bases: TGTGCCAGCAGTTACCTTATATCCGGGGGTCCGGGAGAGACCCAGTACTTC.

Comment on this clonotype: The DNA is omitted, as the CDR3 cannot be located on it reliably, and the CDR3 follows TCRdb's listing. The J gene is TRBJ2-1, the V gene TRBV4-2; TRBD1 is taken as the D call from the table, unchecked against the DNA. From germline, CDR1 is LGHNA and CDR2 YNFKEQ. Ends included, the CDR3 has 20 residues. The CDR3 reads CASSQEAGPNQPQHFGEQFF.

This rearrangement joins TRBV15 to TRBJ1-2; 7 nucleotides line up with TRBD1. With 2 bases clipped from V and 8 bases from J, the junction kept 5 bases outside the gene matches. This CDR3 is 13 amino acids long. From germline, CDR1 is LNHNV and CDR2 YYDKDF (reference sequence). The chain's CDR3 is CATSRQTGEGYTF. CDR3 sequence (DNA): TGTGCCACCAGCAGACAAACAGGGGAGGGCTACACCTTC.

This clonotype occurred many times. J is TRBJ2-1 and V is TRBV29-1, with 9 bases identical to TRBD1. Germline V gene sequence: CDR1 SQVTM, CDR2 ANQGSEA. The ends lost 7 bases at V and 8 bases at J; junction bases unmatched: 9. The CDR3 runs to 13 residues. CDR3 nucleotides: TGCAGCGCACAGGACAGGGGTCGCGATGAGCAGTTCTTC. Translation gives CSAQDRGRDEQFF.